The rows below give T cell receptor beta chains drawn from one sample of a study of T cells in localized non-small cell lung cancer. Only in-frame clones appear in the TCRdb table, and some are missing; sequencing was by immunoSEQ multiplex PCR. The sample lists about 30,000 clones, nearly 90% occurring once. Sequenced here: peripheral blood, sampled before any cancer treatment. All receptors come from a woman aged 35 to 69 with stage I lung adenocarcinoma. Each CDR3 is given with its conserved first and last residue. A D gene is named only where the DNA matches it firmly.

V gene: TRBV5-4; D gene: TRBD2; CDR3 protein: CASSYGLGYEQYF
V gene: TRBV10-1; D gene: -; CDR3 protein: CASSAGTNSGNTIYF
V gene: TRBV28; D gene: TRBD1; CDR3 protein: CASSFLDRDGGYTF
V gene: TRBV4-1; D gene: TRBD1; CDR3 protein: CAGSQVAGGNYGYTF
V gene: TRBV18; D gene: -; CDR3 protein: CASSPPGRGNEKLFF
V gene: TRBV5-4; D gene: -; CDR3 protein: CASSRAGRTDTQYF
V gene: TRBV19; D gene: -; CDR3 protein: CASSRPDGYTEAFF
V gene: TRBV11-2; D gene: TRBD2; CDR3 protein: CASSPGLAGYYEQYF
V gene: TRBV28; D gene: -; CDR3 protein: CASNGRLTEAFF
V gene: TRBV18; D gene: -; CDR3 protein: CASSLYTGELFF
V gene: TRBV2; D gene: -; CDR3 protein: CASSPTDNAGNTIYF
V gene: TRBV5-8; D gene: -; CDR3 protein: CASSLVGQNNSPLHF
V gene: TRBV9; D gene: TRBD1; CDR3 protein: CASSKRDRGGANVLTF
V gene: TRBV6-1; D gene: -; CDR3 protein: CASSLGTYNEQFF
V gene: TRBV7-2; D gene: -; CDR3 protein: CASSPGDVFIETQYF
V gene: TRBV4-3; D gene: TRBD2; CDR3 protein: CASSQTSGGRDGELFF
V gene: TRBV6-5; D gene: -; CDR3 protein: CASRAGRISEQYF
V gene: TRBV7-9; D gene: TRBD2; CDR3 protein: CASSPGGGSDTQYF
V gene: TRBV28; D gene: -; CDR3 protein: CASSRGLGTGNTIYF
V gene: TRBV7-9; D gene: -; CDR3 protein: CASSLGHQNTEAFF
V gene: TRBV4-3; D gene: TRBD1; CDR3 protein: CASSQDSGGEAGELFF
V gene: TRBV6-1; D gene: -; CDR3 protein: CASRGIGTEAFF
V gene: TRBV28; D gene: -; CDR3 protein: CASSLPALETQYF
V gene: TRBV28; D gene: TRBD1; CDR3 protein: CASSPTGDRQPQHF
V gene: TRBV28; D gene: -; CDR3 protein: CASSLPEGRVATNEKLFF